In this sample, the clone carrying this T cell receptor beta chain turned up many times. Antigen: not known. This specimen belongs to a study of blood T cells in healthy people across ages. Study-wide results and limits: Expanded clonotype shifts may have been confounded, as the donors had an unknown CMV status.

Each sample yielded at least 5.5 micrograms of PBMC total RNA. CDR1 SGDLS and CDR2 YYNGEE come from the germline V gene. The CDR3 length is 15 residues. V lost 3 bases and J 0 bases, leaving 10 bases between the germline ends. A second about 7 to 11 cycle PCR used barcoded and J-beta primers. TCRdb reprocessed the 5' RACE reads via MiXCR and lists one record per CDR3 protein. Of 1.5 million to 2 million distinct CDR3 sequences listed, roughly 30% are singletons. Specimen: blood. The sequence derives from a woman aged 25-40 years in good health. This chain connects TRBV9 to TRBJ2-1, with TRBD1 as a possible D gene (5 bases). The CDR3 DNA is TGTGCCAGCAGCGGGGGCCCCAGCTCCTACAATGAGCAGTTCTTC. Encoded protein: CASSGGPSSYNEQFF.